This T cell receptor beta chain was observed in a study of identical twins. Each CDR3 protein is one row after TCRdb ran MiXCR on the 5' RACE reads. The table records 450,000 or so distinct CDR3 sequences, around 14% of them present only once. The data were also submitted as part of a second study, on yellow fever vaccine responses in identical twins.

The receptor was derived from a woman younger than 30 in good health. Sample: CD4+ T cells sorted from blood.

CDR3 loop: CASREIGGLNTEAFF. DNA of the CDR3: TGCGCCAGCAGAGAAATAGGGGGCTTGAACACTGAAGCTTTCTTT. V and J are TRBV5-1 and TRBJ1-1; 7 bases match TRBD1. J lost 0 bases, V lost 5 bases, and 7 bases had no gene match. The V gene's germline CDR1 is SGHRS and CDR2 YFSETQ. This CDR3 region has 15 residues.